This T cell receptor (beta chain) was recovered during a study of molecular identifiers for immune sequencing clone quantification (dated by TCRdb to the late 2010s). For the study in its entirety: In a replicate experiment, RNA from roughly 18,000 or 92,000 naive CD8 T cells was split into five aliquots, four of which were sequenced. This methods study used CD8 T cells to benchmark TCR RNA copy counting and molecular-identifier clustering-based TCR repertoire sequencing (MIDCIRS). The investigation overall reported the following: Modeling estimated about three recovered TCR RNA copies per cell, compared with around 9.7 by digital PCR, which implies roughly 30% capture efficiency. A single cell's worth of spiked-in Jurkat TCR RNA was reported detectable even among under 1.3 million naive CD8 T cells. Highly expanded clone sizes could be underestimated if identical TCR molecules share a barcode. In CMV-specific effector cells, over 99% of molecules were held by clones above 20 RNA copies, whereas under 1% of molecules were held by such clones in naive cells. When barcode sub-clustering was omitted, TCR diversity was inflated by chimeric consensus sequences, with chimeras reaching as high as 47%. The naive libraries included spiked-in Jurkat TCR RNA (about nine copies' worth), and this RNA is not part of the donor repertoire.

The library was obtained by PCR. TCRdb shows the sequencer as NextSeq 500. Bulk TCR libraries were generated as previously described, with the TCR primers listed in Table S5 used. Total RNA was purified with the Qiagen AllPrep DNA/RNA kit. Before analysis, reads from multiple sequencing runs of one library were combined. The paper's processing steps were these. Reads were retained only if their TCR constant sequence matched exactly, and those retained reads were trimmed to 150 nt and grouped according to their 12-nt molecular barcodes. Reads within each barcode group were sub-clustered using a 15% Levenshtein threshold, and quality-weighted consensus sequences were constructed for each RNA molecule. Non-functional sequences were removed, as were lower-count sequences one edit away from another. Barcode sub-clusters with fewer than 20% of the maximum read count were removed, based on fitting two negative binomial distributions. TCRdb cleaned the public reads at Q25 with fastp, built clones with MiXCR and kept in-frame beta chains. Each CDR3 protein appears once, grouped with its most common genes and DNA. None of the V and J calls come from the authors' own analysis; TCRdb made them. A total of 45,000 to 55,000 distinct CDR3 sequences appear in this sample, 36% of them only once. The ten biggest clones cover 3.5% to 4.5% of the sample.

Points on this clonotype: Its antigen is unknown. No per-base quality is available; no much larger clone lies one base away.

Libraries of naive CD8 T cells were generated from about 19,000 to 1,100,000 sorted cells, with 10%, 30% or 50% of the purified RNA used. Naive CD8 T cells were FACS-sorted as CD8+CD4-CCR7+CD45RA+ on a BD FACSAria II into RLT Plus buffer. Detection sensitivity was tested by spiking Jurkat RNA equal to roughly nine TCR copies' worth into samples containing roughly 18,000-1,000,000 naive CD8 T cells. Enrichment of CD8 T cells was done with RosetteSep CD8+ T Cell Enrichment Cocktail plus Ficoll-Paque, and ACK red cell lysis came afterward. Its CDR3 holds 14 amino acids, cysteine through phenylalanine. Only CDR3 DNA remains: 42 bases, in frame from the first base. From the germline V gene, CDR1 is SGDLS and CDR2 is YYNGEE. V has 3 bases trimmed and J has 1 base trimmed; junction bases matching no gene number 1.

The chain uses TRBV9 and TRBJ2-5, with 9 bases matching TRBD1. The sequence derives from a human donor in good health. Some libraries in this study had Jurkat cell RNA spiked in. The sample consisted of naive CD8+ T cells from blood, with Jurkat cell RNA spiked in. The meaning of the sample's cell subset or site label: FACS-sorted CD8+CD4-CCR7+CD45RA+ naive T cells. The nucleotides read TGTGCCAGCAGCGGGGACAGGGTCCAAGAGACCCAGTACTTC. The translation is CASSGDRVQETQYF.